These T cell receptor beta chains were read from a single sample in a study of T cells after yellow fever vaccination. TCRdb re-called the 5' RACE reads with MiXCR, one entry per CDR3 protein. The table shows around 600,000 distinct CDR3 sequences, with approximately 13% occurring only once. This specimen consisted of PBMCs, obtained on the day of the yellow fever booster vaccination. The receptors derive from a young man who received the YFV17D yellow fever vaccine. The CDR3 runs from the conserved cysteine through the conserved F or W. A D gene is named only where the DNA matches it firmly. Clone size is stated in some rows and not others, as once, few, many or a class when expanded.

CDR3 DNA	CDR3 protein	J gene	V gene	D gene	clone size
TGTGCCAGCAGCCCGGGACTAGCGGACCACGGAATGATCTACGAGCAGTACTTC	CASSPGLADHGMIYEQYF	TRBJ2-7	TRBV6-1	TRBD2	-
TGCGCCAGCAAAATAGCGGGAGGGCCTGGTAATGAGCAGTTCTTC	CASKIAGGPGNEQFF	TRBJ2-1	TRBV5-1	TRBD2	-
TGTGCCAGCAGCTTTTCTAGGGGAGTATATTTT	CASSFSRGVYF	TRBJ1-3	TRBV7-2	-	few
TGTGCCAGCAGCTCTTCGGGGACCTTTGGCTACACCTTC	CASSSSGTFGYTF	TRBJ1-2	TRBV11-2	-	-
TGCAGTGCGAACCGTGGAGCGGGAGGCACGAAGACCCAGTACTTC	CSANRGAGGTKTQYF	TRBJ2-5	TRBV20-1	TRBD2	-
TGTGCCAGCAGTTACAACGGACTAGCAGACAATGAGCAGTTCTTC	CASSYNGLADNEQFF	TRBJ2-1	TRBV6-2/TRBV6-3	TRBD2	-
TGTGCCAGCAGCCCGAGGACAGGGGTCACAGATACGCAGTATTTT	CASSPRTGVTDTQYF	TRBJ2-3	TRBV11-2	TRBD1	-
TGTGCCAGCAAACCGGGACAGGGAGACCACGAGCAGTACTTC	CASKPGQGDHEQYF	TRBJ2-7	TRBV18	TRBD1	-
TGCAGCGGCACAGGGGGGGAGGAGACCCAGTACTTC	CSGTGGEETQYF	TRBJ2-5	TRBV29-1	-	-
TGTGCCAGCAGCTTGATGGAGGGAACTTTCTTT	CASSLMEGTFF	TRBJ1-1	TRBV7-2	-	few
TGCAGCGTTGCTCAGGGAGGAACCTATGGCTACACCTTC	CSVAQGGTYGYTF	TRBJ1-2	TRBV29-1	-	-
TGCGCCAGCAGCTTGGTGCCACCCCGGTCCACAGGGCCCGGCGGGAATCCCTATGGCTACACCTTC	CASSLVPPRSTGPGGNPYGYTF	TRBJ1-2	TRBV5-1	-	-
TGTGCCAGCAGCCGGGAGGCCACCGGGGAGCTGTTTTTT	CASSREATGELFF	TRBJ2-2	TRBV7-2	TRBD2	many
TGTGCCAGCAGACTCCACGGGACTAGTGATGAGCAGTTCTTC	CASRLHGTSDEQFF	TRBJ2-1	TRBV12-3/TRBV12-4	TRBD2	few
TGCAGTGCCCTTAACCCTGCCCACACAGATACGCAGTATTTT	CSALNPAHTDTQYF	TRBJ2-3	TRBV20-1	-	-
TGCAGTGCGGGAACCGGGACGCCCGGGTATGGCTACACCTTC	CSAGTGTPGYGYTF	TRBJ1-2	TRBV20-1	-	-
TGCGCCAGCAGCTTGGCCCCTGGGCTGGGGGAGCAGTACTTC	CASSLAPGLGEQYF	TRBJ2-7	TRBV5-1	-	few
TGTGCCAGCAGCTTTGACCTCTACACTGAAGCTTTCTTT	CASSFDLYTEAFF	TRBJ1-1	TRBV7-2	-	-
TGTGCCAGCAGCATGGGGGGTTCCTACGAGCAGTACTTC	CASSMGGSYEQYF	TRBJ2-7	TRBV7-9	-	many
TGTGCCAGCAGTTACTGGACTAGCGGGAGAGACACAGATACGCAGTATTTT	CASSYWTSGRDTDTQYF	TRBJ2-3	TRBV6-2/TRBV6-3	TRBD2	-
TGTGCCAGCCGGGTGGCGGGAGGGAAATACAATGAGCAGTTCTTC	CASRVAGGKYNEQFF	TRBJ2-1	TRBV28	TRBD2	-
TGTGCCATCAGCGGGGTTGAGACGGGAGGGGAGCAGTACTTC	CAISGVETGGEQYF	TRBJ2-7	TRBV10-3	TRBD2	once
TGTGCCAGCAGCCACTACGGGACGGGCCACGAGCAGTACTTC	CASSHYGTGHEQYF	TRBJ2-7	TRBV5-5	-	few
TGTGCCATCAGTGACTGGCTAGAAGGGAATACGCAGTATTTT	CAISDWLEGNTQYF	TRBJ2-3	TRBV10-3	-	few
TGTGCCACCAGTGATCGTACCGGGACAAGGAACACCGGGGAGCTGTTTTTT	CATSDRTGTRNTGELFF	TRBJ2-2	TRBV24-1	-	few
TGTGCCAGTAGTGGATCAGGGGGCAGGAATAATTCACCCCTCCACTTT	CASSGSGGRNNSPLHF	TRBJ1-6	TRBV19	TRBD1	-
TGTGCCAGCTCACCACAGCCGAACACCGGGGAGCTGTTTTTT	CASSPQPNTGELFF	TRBJ2-2	TRBV18	-	-
TGTGCCAGCGGCCCTTTTGCGTCGCCGGGAGCTTTCTTT	CASGPFASPGAFF	TRBJ1-1	TRBV7-9	-	-
TGTGCCAGCAGCTTTAGCGGGAGGGGTGCCGGGGAGCTGTTTTTT	CASSFSGRGAGELFF	TRBJ2-2	TRBV7-6	TRBD2	-
TGTGCCAGCAGTTTAGGGGGGTGGCGGGGCGACAATGAGCAGTTCTTC	CASSLGGWRGDNEQFF	TRBJ2-1	TRBV12-3/TRBV12-4	-	-
TGTGCCAGCAGCTCAGAATACCTAGGGATTTCTGAAGCTTTCTTT	CASSSEYLGISEAFF	TRBJ1-1	TRBV7-9	-	-
TGTGCCAGCAGCTTAAACCGGGACCTCGACTATGGCTACACCTTC	CASSLNRDLDYGYTF	TRBJ1-2	TRBV7-2	-	few
TGTGCCAGCAGCTACCGTACCGACATGTACTACGAGCAGTACTTC	CASSYRTDMYYEQYF	TRBJ2-7	TRBV7-2	-	few
TGTGCCAGCAGCTTGGGACTCCTGTGCGGGGAGCTGTTTTTT	CASSLGLLCGELFF	TRBJ2-2	TRBV5-6	-	once
TGTGCCAGCAGTTCCATAGCGGGGAAAGAGACCCAGTACTTC	CASSSIAGKETQYF	TRBJ2-5	TRBV6-2/TRBV6-3	TRBD2	few
TGCAGTGCAGAGGGTTACGGGACTAGCGGATATTACGAGCAGTACTTC	CSAEGYGTSGYYEQYF	TRBJ2-7	TRBV20-1	TRBD2	-
TGCAGCCCCCACCTGGGGGCGTCTAATGAGCAGTTCTTC	CSPHLGASNEQFF	TRBJ2-1	TRBV29-1	-	few
TGTGCCAGCAGCTTCGGTACGAAAGAGCAGTACTTC	CASSFGTKEQYF	TRBJ2-7	TRBV7-2	-	many
TGTGCCAGCAGTAAACTAGCGGCACAAGAGACCCAGTACTTC	CASSKLAAQETQYF	TRBJ2-5	TRBV12-3/TRBV12-4	TRBD2	-
TGCGCCAGCAGCCAAGGAACTATAATGGCCGGGGAGCTGTTTTTT	CASSQGTIMAGELFF	TRBJ2-2	TRBV4-3	-	-
TGTGCCAGCAGTTACGCGGTCTCTGGGGCCAACGTCCTGACTTTC	CASSYAVSGANVLTF	TRBJ2-6	TRBV6-5	-	-
TGTGCCAGCAGCTTAAGTGGCGGGAGTTCCTACGAGCAGTACTTC	CASSLSGGSSYEQYF	TRBJ2-7	TRBV7-2	TRBD2	few
TGTGCCACCAGCAGAGACAGAGAATATGGCTACACCTTC	CATSRDREYGYTF	TRBJ1-2	TRBV15	-	many